These T cell receptor beta chains were read from a single sample in a study of early T cells in non-severe SARS-CoV-2 infection. TCRdb ran MiXCR on the 5' RACE reads and lists one entry per CDR3 protein. The data hold roughly 60,000 distinct CDR3 sequences, with 11% observed a single time. The sample here was whole blood, taken at baseline. The receptors derive from an adult who was a healthcare worker with PCR-confirmed SARS-CoV-2 infection or an uninfected control (not recorded which). Each CDR3 is given with its conserved first and last residue. Each record gives: D gene, V gene, clone size, J gene, CDR3 DNA, CDR3 protein. The D gene is left open where the match is weak. Clone size, where shown, is once, few, many, or a class for clones that have expanded.

D: TRBD2; V: TRBV10-3; size: few; J: TRBJ2-1; DNA: TGTGCCATCAGTGACCCCCGGAATAGCGGGCAGAGCTCCTACAATGAGCAGTTCTTC; CDR3: CAISDPRNSGQSSYNEQFF
D: TRBD2; V: TRBV5-4; size: many; J: TRBJ2-5; DNA: TGTGCCAGCAGCTTGGGGGGACTAGCGGGGCTAACTCCCGAAGGGACCCAGTACTTC; CDR3: CASSLGGLAGLTPEGTQYF
D: NA; V: TRBV3-1; size: NA; J: TRBJ2-7; DNA: TGTGCCAGCAGCCTCTCAGGGCGCGGCGAGCAGTACTTC; CDR3: CASSLSGRGEQYF
D: NA; V: TRBV7-9; size: few; J: TRBJ2-1; DNA: TGTGCCAGCAGCTTACGGATAGAGCAGTTCTTC; CDR3: CASSLRIEQFF
D: NA; V: TRBV7-2; size: NA; J: TRBJ2-7; DNA: TGTGCCAGCAGCTTAGGGCAGGGGAGCTCCTACGAGCAGTACTTC; CDR3: CASSLGQGSSYEQYF
D: TRBD1; V: TRBV30; size: NA; J: TRBJ1-1; DNA: TGTGCCTGGAGGCCCAGGGGGCAGGGCACTGAAGCTTTCTTT; CDR3: CAWRPRGQGTEAFF
D: NA; V: TRBV12-3/TRBV12-4; size: NA; J: TRBJ2-2; DNA: TGTGCCAGCAGGCACACAGGGCTTACCGGGGAGCTGTTTTTT; CDR3: CASRHTGLTGELFF
D: NA; V: TRBV5-1; size: few; J: TRBJ2-5; DNA: TGCGCCAGCAGGGACTGGCAAGAGACCCAGTACTTC; CDR3: CASRDWQETQYF
D: NA; V: TRBV29-1; size: NA; J: TRBJ2-1; DNA: TGCAGCGTTGCCGGCGGGGAGCCCCCCAAGCAGTTCTTC; CDR3: CSVAGGEPPKQFF
D: NA; V: TRBV15; size: few; J: TRBJ2-7; DNA: TGTGCCACCAGCAGAGATGGGTACGAGCAGTACTTC; CDR3: CATSRDGYEQYF
D: NA; V: TRBV30; size: NA; J: TRBJ1-4; DNA: TGTGCCTGGAGTGTAGACGGTGGGAATGAAAAACTGTTTTTT; CDR3: CAWSVDGGNEKLFF
D: NA; V: TRBV7-9; size: few; J: TRBJ2-5; DNA: TGTGCCAGCAGCTTAGAGATGCAAGAGACCCAGTACTTC; CDR3: CASSLEMQETQYF
D: NA; V: TRBV7-6; size: many; J: TRBJ2-1; DNA: TGTGCCAGCAGCCCCCCCCGATGGGCCGAAAAGTCAAATGAGCAGTTCTTC; CDR3: CASSPPRWAEKSNEQFF
D: TRBD2; V: TRBV20-1; size: NA; J: TRBJ2-1; DNA: TGCAGTGCTAGCTTCGGGGGGGCCCGAAATGAGCAGTTCTTC; CDR3: CSASFGGARNEQFF
D: NA; V: TRBV19; size: NA; J: TRBJ1-5; DNA: TGTGCTCCCTCGGGACAACGTTTCGGCAATCAGCCCCAGCATTTT; CDR3: CAPSGQRFGNQPQHF
D: NA; V: TRBV11-2; size: many; J: TRBJ1-5; DNA: TGTGCCAGCAGCTTATCCCCACAGGGAAATCAGCCCCAGCATTTT; CDR3: CASSLSPQGNQPQHF
D: NA; V: TRBV12-5; size: NA; J: TRBJ1-2; DNA: TGTGCTAGTGGTTTACCCGACTATGGCTACACCTTC; CDR3: CASGLPDYGYTF
D: NA; V: TRBV6-1; size: NA; J: TRBJ2-5; DNA: TGTGCCAGCAGTCAACAAGGACGAGGCCAAGAGACCCAGTACTTC; CDR3: CASSQQGRGQETQYF
D: TRBD1; V: TRBV5-6; size: NA; J: TRBJ2-2; DNA: TGTGCCAGCAGCCCGACAGGGAGAGGTCCCGGGGAGCTGTTTTTT; CDR3: CASSPTGRGPGELFF
D: NA; V: TRBV7-9; size: many; J: TRBJ2-7; DNA: TGTGCCAGCAGCTCCGAAGTCCGGGTGTACGAGCAGTACTTC; CDR3: CASSSEVRVYEQYF
D: TRBD2; V: TRBV5-5; size: few; J: TRBJ2-7; DNA: TGTGCCAGCAGCTTTCCTAGCGGGGGCTACGAGCAGTACTTC; CDR3: CASSFPSGGYEQYF
D: NA; V: TRBV7-9; size: few; J: TRBJ2-1; DNA: TGTGCCAGCAGCTGGGGTGATGAGCAGTTCTTC; CDR3: CASSWGDEQFF
D: NA; V: TRBV30; size: few; J: TRBJ2-7; DNA: TGTGCCTGGAGTGTAAACAGGGACCACGAGCAGTACTTC; CDR3: CAWSVNRDHEQYF